Listed below are T cell receptor beta chains from one sample, sequenced in a study of cytomegalovirus exposure and HLA in healthy donors. The data were produced by immunoSEQ multiplex PCR, yet TCRdb's version contains in-frame clones alone and is incomplete. The sample has about 240,000 clones; roughly 86% are singletons. The sequencing sample was made of PBMCs. All receptors derive from a woman aged 25 to 39 in good health and CMV-seropositive. The CDR3 runs from the conserved cysteine through the conserved F or W. Each record gives: CDR3 protein, CDR3 DNA, J gene, D gene, V gene, clone size. The D gene is left open where the match is weak. Expanded clones get a size class; other rows say once, few or many, or leave the size out.

CASSFEITGQGLAKNIQYF	TGTGCCAGCAGTTTTGAAATAACGGGACAGGGGTTGGCCAAAAACATTCAGTACTTC	TRBJ2-4	TRBD1	TRBV28	-
CASSLGPLTGGKAQYF	TGTGCCAGCAGCTTAGGCCCCTTGACAGGGGGCAAGGCCCAGTACTTC	TRBJ2-5	TRBD1	TRBV11-1	-
CASSEENPGIGDYEQYF	TGTGCCAGCAGTGAAGAGAACCCGGGGATTGGGGACTACGAGCAGTACTTC	TRBJ2-7	-	TRBV6-1	-
CSVVVGLEKETQYF	TGCAGCGTTGTAGTTGGACTAGAGAAAGAGACCCAGTACTTC	TRBJ2-5	TRBD2	TRBV29-1	-
CASSLFFMGGGTRDEQFF	TGTGCCAGCAGTTTATTTTTCATGGGAGGCGGGACGCGGGATGAGCAGTTCTTC	TRBJ2-1	-	TRBV28	-
CASSSRGRLYNEQFF	TGCGCCAGCAGCTCTAGGGGGCGGCTTTACAATGAGCAGTTCTTC	TRBJ2-1	TRBD1	TRBV5-1	-
CASSREGLAGSDTQYF	TGTGCCAGCAGCAGGGAGGGACTAGCGGGAAGCGATACGCAGTATTTT	TRBJ2-3	TRBD2	TRBV5-4	-
CASSPMDRVGELFF	TGTGCCAGCAGCCCTATGGACAGGGTTGGGGAGCTGTTTTTT	TRBJ2-2	TRBD1	TRBV11-2	-
CASSGQVGRGYTF	TGTGCCAGCAGCGGACAGGTTGGACGTGGCTACACCTTC	TRBJ1-2	TRBD1	TRBV6-1	-
CASRSRVRTEKLFF	TGTGCCAGCAGGTCGCGCGTTCGAACCGAAAAACTGTTTTTT	TRBJ1-4	-	TRBV28	-
CAIDDRGGYTF	TGTGCCATTGACGACAGGGGTGGCTACACCTTC	TRBJ1-2	TRBD1	TRBV28	-
CASYGLAGNNEQFF	TGTGCCAGCTATGGACTAGCGGGAAACAATGAGCAGTTCTTC	TRBJ2-1	TRBD2	TRBV2	-
CASSFPSGLTQYF	TGTGCCAGCAGCTTCCCTAGCGGGTTAACCCAGTACTTC	TRBJ2-5	TRBD2	TRBV7-2	once
CASSSIGSAYEQYF	TGTGCCAGCAGTTCAATAGGCAGCGCCTACGAGCAGTACTTC	TRBJ2-7	-	TRBV27	-
CAWSTYRERATEAFF	TGTGCCTGGAGTACTTACAGGGAACGGGCCACTGAAGCTTTCTTT	TRBJ1-1	-	TRBV30	once
CASSVGGAPQYF	TGCGCCAGCAGTGTTGGGGGCGCACCCCAGTACTTC	TRBJ2-5	-	TRBV10-1	-
CASMGGPLNTGELFF	TGCGCCAGCATGGGGGGGCCCTTGAACACCGGGGAGCTGTTTTTT	TRBJ2-2	-	TRBV5-1	-
CASSFEGRAAEQYF	TGTGCCAGCAGCTTCGAAGGGAGGGCCGCCGAGCAGTACTTC	TRBJ2-7	TRBD2	TRBV5-4	-
CASSTGHSGNTIYF	TGTGCCAGCAGCACAGGGCACTCTGGAAACACCATATATTTT	TRBJ1-3	-	TRBV5-4	once
CASSVAGGNYNEQFF	TGTGCCAGCAGTGTTGCGGGAGGCAACTACAATGAGCAGTTCTTC	TRBJ2-1	TRBD2	TRBV25-1	-
CSVAGVQGRSYEQYF	TGCAGCGTTGCCGGAGTACAGGGCAGATCCTACGAGCAGTACTTC	TRBJ2-7	-	TRBV29-1	-
CASSEGGGAKPRRSQPQHF	TGTGCCAGCAGTGAAGGAGGGGGGGCGAAGCCAAGGCGAAGTCAGCCCCAGCATTTT	TRBJ1-5	-	TRBV6-1	-
CASSLSYSNQPQHF	TGTGCCAGCAGTTTATCATATAGCAATCAGCCCCAGCATTTT	TRBJ1-5	-	TRBV27	-
CASSFGLAGGEGDTQYF	TGCGCCAGCAGCTTCGGACTAGCGGGAGGAGAGGGAGATACGCAGTATTTT	TRBJ2-3	TRBD2	TRBV5-1	-
CATDDRAGQPQHF	TGTGCCACCGACGACAGGGCGGGACAGCCCCAGCATTTT	TRBJ1-5	TRBD1	TRBV19	-
CASSLASGGVYEQYF	TGCGCCAGCAGCTTGGCCAGCGGGGGGGTCTACGAGCAGTACTTC	TRBJ2-7	TRBD2	TRBV5-1	-
CASSIDYGIEAFF	TGTGCCAGTAGTATAGATTACGGTATTGAAGCTTTCTTT	TRBJ1-1	-	TRBV19	-
CASSPDRGTGDSTF	TGTGCCAGCAGCCCTGACAGGGGAACAGGGGACAGTACTTTC	TRBJ2-7	TRBD1	TRBV11-1	once
CASSQDNGETQYF	TGTGCCAGCAGCCAAGACAACGGGGAGACCCAGTACTTC	TRBJ2-5	-	TRBV14	-
CATSTSGYEQYF	TGTGCCACCAGCACCTCGGGCTACGAGCAGTACTTC	TRBJ2-7	-	TRBV15	-
CAWSAKGDRYAFF	TGTGCCTGGAGTGCCAAAGGGGACAGGTATGCGTTCTTC	TRBJ2-1	TRBD1	TRBV30	-
CASSLGAGLNQPQHF	TGTGCCAGCAGCTTGGGGGCAGGGTTAAATCAGCCCCAGCATTTT	TRBJ1-5	-	TRBV5-4	few
CASSPGQPLYGYTF	TGTGCCAGCAGCCCTGGACAGCCTCTCTATGGCTACACCTTC	TRBJ1-2	-	TRBV5-4	-
CASSSLRNQPQHF	TGTGCCAGTAGTAGTTTACGGAATCAGCCCCAGCATTTT	TRBJ1-5	-	TRBV19	-
CASSFSGASYEQYF	TGTGCCAGCAGCTTTTCAGGGGCCTCCTACGAGCAGTACTTC	TRBJ2-7	-	TRBV5-6	-
CASSQNGFGSNQPQHF	TGCGCCAGCAGCCAAAACGGGTTCGGGAGCAATCAGCCCCAGCATTTT	TRBJ1-5	-	TRBV4-1	-
CASHKQGVGEKLFF	TGTGCCAGCCATAAACAGGGCGTCGGGGAAAAACTGTTTTTT	TRBJ1-4	-	TRBV27	-
CAISESGGLGTDTQYF	TGTGCCATCAGTGAGTCGGGGGGGCTGGGCACAGATACGCAGTATTTT	TRBJ2-3	-	TRBV10-3	-
CASSHRTSGSTDTQYF	TGTGCCAGTAGTCACCGGACTAGCGGAAGCACAGATACGCAGTATTTT	TRBJ2-3	TRBD2	TRBV19	-
CASSLRTEETQYF	TGTGCCAGCAGCCTCAGGACTGAAGAGACCCAGTACTTC	TRBJ2-5	-	TRBV9	-
CASSPNAASLTYEQYF	TGTGCCAGCAGCCCAAACGCGGCTAGTCTTACCTACGAGCAGTACTTC	TRBJ2-7	-	TRBV11-2	-
CAISETRSSTDTQYF	TGTGCCATCAGTGAGACTAGATCTAGCACAGATACGCAGTATTTT	TRBJ2-3	-	TRBV10-3	-
CASRKLADFYEQYF	TGTGCCAGCAGGAAGCTAGCGGACTTCTACGAGCAGTACTTC	TRBJ2-7	TRBD2	TRBV27	-
CAISEISYEQYF	TGTGCCATCAGTGAGATTAGCTACGAGCAGTACTTC	TRBJ2-7	-	TRBV10-3	-
CASSQQGRNTEAFF	TGTGCCAGCAGTCAACAGGGACGGAACACTGAAGCTTTCTTT	TRBJ1-1	-	TRBV2	-
CASSETGTGVRGYTF	TGTGCCAGCAGTGAGACCGGGACAGGGGTGCGTGGCTACACCTTC	TRBJ1-2	TRBD1	TRBV6-4	-
CAISEKGTGYTEAFF	TGTGCCATCAGTGAAAAAGGGACAGGGTATACTGAAGCTTTCTTT	TRBJ1-1	TRBD1	TRBV10-3	-
CASSLAGQIYEQYF	TGTGCCAGCAGCTTAGCGGGACAGATCTACGAGCAGTACTTC	TRBJ2-7	TRBD1	TRBV11-2	-
CACISGRAGDTQYF	TGTGCCTGCATTAGCGGGAGGGCTGGAGATACGCAGTATTTT	TRBJ2-3	TRBD2	TRBV30	few
CASRETALGGGEQFF	TGTGCCAGCCGGGAGACGGCCCTCGGGGGAGGTGAGCAGTTCTTC	TRBJ2-1	-	TRBV6-4	-
CASSEEGGTEAFF	TGTGCCAGCAGTGAAGAGGGGGGGACTGAAGCTTTCTTT	TRBJ1-1	-	TRBV6-4	-
CASSLPGTAYEQYF	TGTGCCAGCAGCTTACCCGGGACAGCGTACGAGCAGTACTTC	TRBJ2-7	TRBD1	TRBV5-5	-
CASSERASEAQYF	TGCGCCAGCAGTGAGCGGGCCTCGGAGGCCCAGTACTTC	TRBJ2-5	-	TRBV10-1	-
CASSPSQGQVDYGYTF	TGTGCCAGCAGTCCATCGCAGGGGCAGGTGGACTATGGCTACACCTTC	TRBJ1-2	-	TRBV27	-
CASMIAGGPSDTQYF	TGTGCCAGTATGATAGCGGGAGGGCCGTCAGATACGCAGTATTTT	TRBJ2-3	TRBD2	TRBV19	-